Listed here are 21 T cell receptor beta chains from one sample, sequenced in a study of blood T cell repertoires in COVID-19. The assay was immunoSEQ multiplex PCR, and TCRdb's table has in-frame clones only and misses some. Of around 270,000 clones in the sample, about 85% were seen once. The specimen sequenced was peripheral blood. The receptors stem from a man aged 55 to 70 who had recovered from COVID-19.

V and J are TRBV12-5 and TRBJ2-1, with TRBD1 matching over 9 bases. The CDR3 contains 14 residues. Germline CDR1 LGHNT, CDR2 FRNRAP. V was pared by 7 bases and J by 4 bases, with 5 bases of the junction left unmatched. CDR3 in amino acids: CASVPGQGYNEQFF. The CDR3 DNA reads as TGTGCTAGTGTCCCGGGACAGGGTTACAATGAGCAGTTCTTC.

The V gene is TRBV4-1, the J gene TRBJ2-7, with 10 bases fitting TRBD2. CDR1 MGHRA and CDR2 YSYEKL come from the germline V gene. The CDR3 totals 17 residues. J gave up 1 base and V 4 bases, and 10 bases lay outside the gene matches. The CDR3 coding sequence is TGCGCCAGCAGCCCGCGGCAACTAGCGGGGTTATCCTACGAGCAGTACTTC. It encodes CASSPRQLAGLSYEQYF.

The CDR3 DNA reads TGTGCCAGCAGCGTATCTAGGGGACACTTACAAGAGACCCAGTACTTC. Translating it yields CASSVSRGHLQETQYF. The chain couples TRBV9 to TRBJ2-5, with D perhaps matching TRBD1 (6 bases). The CDR3 consists of 16 residues. Trimming took off 1 base at V and 2 bases at J, with 15 bases between the two ends. Germline loops: CDR1 SGDLS, CDR2 YYNGEE.

V usage is TRBV2 and J usage is TRBJ2-7; D is possibly TRBD2 (6 bases). Trimming shortened V by 6 bases and J by 9 bases, and 15 bases separated the two germline ends. The CDR3 has 12 amino acids. The germline V gene encodes CDR1 SNHLY and CDR2 FYNNEI. The CDR3 nucleotides are TGTGCCAGCAGGAGGGACTCCCGGGGGCAGTACTTC. Encoded protein: CASRRDSRGQYF.

V gene TRBV2 combines with J gene TRBJ2-6; a weak D match, TRBD2 (6 bases). V lost 9 bases and J lost 1, with 10 bases in between. Germline V CDR1 and CDR2: SNHLY, FYNNEI. The CDR3 runs 14 residues. The CDR3 bases are TGTGCCAGAGGACGGGGGTCTGGGGCCAACGTCCTGACTTTC. Protein sequence: CARGRGSGANVLTF.

The rearrangement links TRBV29-1 to TRBJ1-1; 7 nucleotides agree with TRBD1. The CDR3 has 13 residues. CDR1 and CDR2 from the germline V gene are SQVTM and ANQGSEA. The J segment lost 4 bases and the V segment lost 6 bases, leaving 8 bases of the junction unmatched. DNA of the CDR3: TGCAGCGTCCTAGGGGGCTGGAGCACTGAAGCTTTCTTT. It encodes CSVLGGWSTEAFF.

The rearrangement joins TRBV9 to TRBJ2-2, with 9 bases matching TRBD1. CDR3 length: 15 amino acids. The V segment lost 0 bases and the J segment 5 bases; nucleotides outside the gene matches: 2. Germline assignment: CDR1 SGDLS and CDR2 YYNGEE. CDR3 residues: CASSVVGQGTGELFF. In DNA, the CDR3 is TGTGCCAGCAGCGTAGTGGGACAGGGTACCGGGGAGCTGTTTTTT. The whole variable domain, remainder taken from reference TRBV9 and TRBJ2-2, is DSGVTQTPKHLITATGQRVTLRCSPRSGDLSVYWYQQSLDQGLQFLIQYYNGEERAKGNILERFSAQQFPDLHSELNLSSLELGDSALYFCASSVVGQGTGELFFGEGSRLTVL.

V usage is TRBV11-2 and J usage is TRBJ2-7; 10 nucleotides line up with TRBD1. V gave up 1 base and J gave up 6 bases; unmatched junction bases: 9. This CDR3 region has 16 residues. Germline V gives CDR1 SGHAT, CDR2 FQNNGV. The CDR3 loop is CASSLGVRDRGGEQYF. The CDR3 DNA sequence: TGTGCCAGCAGCTTAGGGGTCCGGGACAGGGGCGGCGAGCAGTACTTC.

The chain combines TRBV7-9 with TRBJ1-2; TRBD1 matches 10 bases. Germline lookup yields CDR1 SEHNR and CDR2 FQNEAQ (reference sequence). The CDR3 is made up of 15 amino acids. The junction had 8 bases not matched to a gene; V was cut back by 6 bases and J by 4 bases. CDR3 residues: CASRDGQGESYGYTF. In DNA, the CDR3 is TGTGCCAGCAGGGATGGACAGGGGGAGAGCTATGGCTACACCTTC.

The chain couples TRBV7-3 to TRBJ1-6; possible D gene TRBD1, 5 bases. Deletions cut 5 bases from V and 6 bases from J, with 8 bases between. The CDR3 length is 13 residues. Germline V lookup: CDR1 SGHTA, CDR2 FQGTGA. The CDR3 loop reads CASSPDSNSPLHF. DNA of the CDR3: TGTGCCAGCAGCCCAGACAGTAATTCACCCCTCCACTTT.

The chain recombines TRBV9 with TRBJ2-1; TRBD2 aligns across 7 bases. Trimming took 3 bases from V and 2 from J; bases not matched to a gene: 2. The germline gives CDR1 SGDLS, CDR2 YYNGEE. This CDR3 is 14 amino acids long. CDR3 loop: CASSAGGTYNEQFF. CDR3 DNA sequence: TGTGCCAGCAGCGCCGGGGGGACCTACAATGAGCAGTTCTTC.

The count of this clone is one. V gene TRBV28 combines with J gene TRBJ2-7, with 7 bases identical to TRBD1. The CDR3 has 16 residues. Germline lookup yields CDR1 MDHEN and CDR2 SYDVKM. J lost 4 bases, V lost 6 bases, and 15 bases had no gene match. Written as DNA, the CDR3 is TGTGCCAGCAGCCTACCAGGGGGACCGGACTCGTACGAGCAGTACTTC. Protein sequence: CASSLPGGPDSYEQYF. Filled out from reference TRBV28 and TRBJ2-7, the complete variable domain reads DVKVTQSSRYLVKRTGEKVFLECVQDMDHENMFWYRQDPGLGLRLIYFSYDVKMKEKGDIPEGYSVSREKKERFSLILESASTNQTSMYLCASSLPGGPDSYEQYFGPGTRLTVT.

The J gene is TRBJ1-4, the V gene TRBV29-1; D is perhaps TRBD1 (5 bases). This CDR3 has 14 amino acids. The germline gives CDR1 SQVTM, CDR2 ANQGSEA. Between the trimmed V and J ends, which lost 7 bases and 0 bases, there was a span of 12 bases. The CDR3 DNA reads as TGCAGCGCCCGCACAGGAGCAACTAATGAAAAACTGTTTTTT. As protein: CSARTGATNEKLFF.

Here the CDR3 DNA reads TGTGCCAGCAGCGTAGGTATCGGGGGTAGGCAAGAGACCCAGTACTTC. Translating gives CASSVGIGGRQETQYF. J is TRBJ2-5 and V is TRBV9; D perhaps matches TRBD2 (6 bases). CDR3 size: 16 residues. The V and J ends lost 0 bases and 2 bases respectively, with 14 bases between them. Germline V CDR1 and CDR2: SGDLS, YYNGEE.

The chain joins TRBV18 to TRBJ2-2; D not resolved. Trimming removed 3 bases from V and 1 base from J, with 9 bases in between. The CDR3 runs to 15 residues. Germline CDR1 KGHSH, CDR2 LQKENI. In DNA form, the CDR3 reads TGTGCCAGCTCACCGGTCCAACTGAACACCGGGGAGCTGTTTTTT. Its translation is CASSPVQLNTGELFF.

This rearrangement joins TRBV7-3 to TRBJ2-7, with TRBD1 matching over 9 bases. The trim removed 5 bases at V and 6 bases at J, leaving 5 bases unmatched. This CDR3 has 13 amino acids. CDR1 and CDR2 from the germline V gene are SGHTA and FQGTGA. This CDR3 is CASSQDRGREQYF. The CDR3 coding sequence is TGTGCCAGCAGCCAGGACAGGGGTCGCGAGCAGTACTTC.

This clone turned up a few times. This chain joins TRBV11-2 and TRBJ1-1, with a weak D call TRBD1 (6 bases). CDR3 size: 15 residues. CDR1 is SGHAT, CDR2 FQNNGV, per germline. Trimming shortened V by 5 bases and J by 0 bases, and 13 bases separated the two germline ends. CDR3 protein: CASSRPTGMNTEAFF. As DNA, the CDR3 is TGTGCCAGCAGCAGACCGACAGGAATGAACACTGAAGCTTTCTTT.

The chain links TRBV3-1 (or the pseudogene TRBV3-2) to TRBJ2-6; D is undetermined. The CDR3 extends over 15 amino acids. Germline loops: CDR1 LGHDT, CDR2 YNNKEL (reference sequence). The V end lost 3 bases, the J end lost 0 bases, and 6 bases lay between the germline ends. The CDR3 sequence: CASSHPGSGANVLTF. CDR3 sequence (DNA): TGTGCCAGCAGCCATCCGGGCTCTGGGGCCAACGTCCTGACTTTC.

The chain couples TRBV11-3 to TRBJ2-2, with 9 bases lining up with TRBD1. The V gene's germline CDR1 is SGHNT and CDR2 YENEEA. This CDR3 is built from 17 residues. V lost 1 base and J lost 6; bases outside the gene matches: 9. CDR3 loop: CASSLGRDREWAGELFF. CDR3 coding DNA: TGTGCCAGCAGCTTAGGCCGGGACAGGGAATGGGCCGGGGAGCTGTTTTTT.

The chain joins TRBV7-9 to TRBJ2-2; no firm D call. The length of the CDR3 is 12 residues. Trimming shortened V by 5 bases and J by 5 bases, and 6 bases separated the two germline ends. Germline CDR1 SEHNR, CDR2 FQNEAQ (reference sequence). CDR3 sequence: CASSHSTGELFF. CDR3 DNA: TGTGCCAGCAGCCACAGTACCGGGGAGCTGTTTTTT.

The gene calls are TRBV5-4 and TRBJ1-1; 7 positions agree with TRBD1. This CDR3 comprises 13 residues. Germline values: CDR1 SGHNT, CDR2 YYREEE (reference sequence). Losses at the gene ends were 4 bases for V and 3 bases for J; bases not matched to a gene: 3. Written as DNA, the CDR3 is TGTGCCAGCAGCCGGGACAGACACACTGAAGCTTTCTTT. It is translated as CASSRDRHTEAFF.